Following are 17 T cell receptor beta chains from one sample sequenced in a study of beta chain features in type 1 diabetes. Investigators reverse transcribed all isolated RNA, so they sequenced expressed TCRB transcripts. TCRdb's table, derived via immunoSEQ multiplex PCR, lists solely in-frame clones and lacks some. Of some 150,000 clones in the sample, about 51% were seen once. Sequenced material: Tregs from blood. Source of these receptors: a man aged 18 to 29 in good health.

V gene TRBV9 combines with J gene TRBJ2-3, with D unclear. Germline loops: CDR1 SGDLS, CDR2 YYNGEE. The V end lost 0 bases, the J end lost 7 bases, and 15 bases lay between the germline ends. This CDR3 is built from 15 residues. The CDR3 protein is CASSVAYETPYTQYF. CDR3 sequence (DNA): TGTGCCAGCAGCGTAGCCTACGAAACCCCGTATACGCAGTATTTT.

CDR3 sequence: CASSSTGAYEQYF. The CDR3 DNA sequence: TGTGCCAGCTCATCGACAGGGGCCTACGAGCAGTACTTC. V gene TRBV18 combines with J gene TRBJ2-7; TRBD1 matches at 8 bases. V lost 5 bases, J lost 2 bases, and 2 bases stayed unmatched. The CDR3 is made up of 13 amino acids. CDR1 is KGHSH and CDR2 is LQKENI in the germline V gene.

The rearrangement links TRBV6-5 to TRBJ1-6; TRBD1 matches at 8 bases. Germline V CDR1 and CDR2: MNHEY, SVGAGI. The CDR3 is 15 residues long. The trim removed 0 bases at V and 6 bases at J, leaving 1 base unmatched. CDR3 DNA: TGTGCCAGCAGTTACTCGACAGGGGTTAATTCACCCCTCCACTTT. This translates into CASSYSTGVNSPLHF.

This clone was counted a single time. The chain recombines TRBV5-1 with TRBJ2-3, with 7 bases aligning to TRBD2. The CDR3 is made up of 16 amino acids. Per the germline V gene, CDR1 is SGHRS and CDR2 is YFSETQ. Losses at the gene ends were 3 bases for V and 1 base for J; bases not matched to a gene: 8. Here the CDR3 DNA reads TGCGCCAGCAGCTCCAGACTAGCAGGAGGCACAGATACGCAGTATTTT. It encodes CASSSRLAGGTDTQYF.

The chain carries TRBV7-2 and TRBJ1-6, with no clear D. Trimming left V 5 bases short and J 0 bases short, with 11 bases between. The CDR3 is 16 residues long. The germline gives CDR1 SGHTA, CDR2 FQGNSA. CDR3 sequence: CASSERSLSYNSPLHF. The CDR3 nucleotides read TGTGCCAGCAGCGAGCGAAGTCTCTCCTATAATTCACCCCTCCACTTT.

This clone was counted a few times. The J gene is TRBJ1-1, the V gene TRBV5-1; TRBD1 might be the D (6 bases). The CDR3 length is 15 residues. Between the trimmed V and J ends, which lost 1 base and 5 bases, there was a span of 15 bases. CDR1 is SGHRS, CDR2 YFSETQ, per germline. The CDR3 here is CASSLTGSWGTEAFF. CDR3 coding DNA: TGCGCCAGCAGCTTGACAGGGTCTTGGGGAACTGAAGCTTTCTTT.

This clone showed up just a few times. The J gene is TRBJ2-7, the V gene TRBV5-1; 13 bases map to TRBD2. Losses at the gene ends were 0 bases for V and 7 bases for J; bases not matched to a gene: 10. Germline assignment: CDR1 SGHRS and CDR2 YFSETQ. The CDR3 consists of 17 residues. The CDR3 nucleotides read TGCGCCAGCAGCTTGGATTTCGGACTAGCGGGAGTGAGTGAGCAGTACTTC. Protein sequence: CASSLDFGLAGVSEQYF. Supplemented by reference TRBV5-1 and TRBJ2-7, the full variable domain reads KAGVTQTPRYLIKTRGQQVTLSCSPISGHRSVSWYQQTPGQGLQFLFEYFSETQRNKGNFPGRFSGRQFSNSRSEMNVSTLELGDSALYLCASSLDFGLAGVSEQYFGPGTRLTVT.

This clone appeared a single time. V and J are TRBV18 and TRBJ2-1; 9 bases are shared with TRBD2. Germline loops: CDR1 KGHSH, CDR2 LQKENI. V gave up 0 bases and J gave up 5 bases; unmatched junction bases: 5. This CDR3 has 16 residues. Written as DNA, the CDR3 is TGTGCCAGCTCACCACCGACTAGCGGATTAGACAATGAGCAGTTCTTC. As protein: CASSPPTSGLDNEQFF. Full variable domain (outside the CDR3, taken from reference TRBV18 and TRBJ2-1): NAGVMQNPRHLVRRRGQEARLRCSPMKGHSHVYWYRQLPEEGLKFMVYLQKENIIDESGMPKERFSAEFPKEGPSILRIQQVVRGDSAAYFCASSPPTSGLDNEQFFGPGTRLTVL.

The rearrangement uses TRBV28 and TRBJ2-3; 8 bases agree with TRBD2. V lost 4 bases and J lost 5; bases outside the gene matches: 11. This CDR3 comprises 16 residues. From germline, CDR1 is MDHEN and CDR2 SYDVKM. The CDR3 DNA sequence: TGTGCCAGCAGTTCCCCGAGTAGCGGGGCCGGAGATACGCAGTATTTT. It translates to CASSSPSSGAGDTQYF. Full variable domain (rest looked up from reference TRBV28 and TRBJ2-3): DVKVTQSSRYLVKRTGEKVFLECVQDMDHENMFWYRQDPGLGLRLIYFSYDVKMKEKGDIPEGYSVSREKKERFSLILESASTNQTSMYLCASSSPSSGAGDTQYFGPGTRLTVL.

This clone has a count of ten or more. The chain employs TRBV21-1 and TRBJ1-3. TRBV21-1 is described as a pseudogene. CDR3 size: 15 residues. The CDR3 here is CASSKARSSGNTIYF. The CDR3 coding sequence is TGTGCCAGCAGCAAAGCGCGAAGCTCTGGAAACACCATATATTTT.

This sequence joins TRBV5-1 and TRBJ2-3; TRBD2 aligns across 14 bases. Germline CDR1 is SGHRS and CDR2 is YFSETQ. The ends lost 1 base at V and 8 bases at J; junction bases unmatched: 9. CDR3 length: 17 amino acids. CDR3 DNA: TGCGCCAGCAGCTTGCGACTAGCGGGGGGGCGAGTGACTACGCAGTATTTT. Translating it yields CASSLRLAGGRVTTQYF.

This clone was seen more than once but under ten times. The CDR3 sequence is CASSLGDTYTDTQYF. CDR3 nucleotide sequence: TGCGCCAGCAGCTTGGGCGACACTTACACAGATACGCAGTATTTT. The genes are TRBV5-1 and TRBJ2-3; D gene unclear. V shed 0 bases and J shed 2 bases, with 10 bases lying between them. CDR3 length equals 15 residues. Looked up from germline, CDR1 is SGHRS and CDR2 is YFSETQ.

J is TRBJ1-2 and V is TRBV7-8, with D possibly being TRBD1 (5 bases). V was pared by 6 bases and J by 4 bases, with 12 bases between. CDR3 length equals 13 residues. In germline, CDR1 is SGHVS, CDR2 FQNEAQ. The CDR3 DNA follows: TGTGCCAGCAGGTCTACGGGGGGCTATGGCTACACCTTC. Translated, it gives CASRSTGGYGYTF.

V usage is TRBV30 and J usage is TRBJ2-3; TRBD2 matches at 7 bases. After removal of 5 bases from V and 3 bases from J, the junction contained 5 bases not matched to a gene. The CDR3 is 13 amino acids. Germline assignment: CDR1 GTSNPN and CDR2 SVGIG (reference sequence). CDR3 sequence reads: CAWDLGGTDTQYF. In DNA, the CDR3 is TGTGCCTGGGACCTCGGGGGGACAGATACGCAGTATTTT.

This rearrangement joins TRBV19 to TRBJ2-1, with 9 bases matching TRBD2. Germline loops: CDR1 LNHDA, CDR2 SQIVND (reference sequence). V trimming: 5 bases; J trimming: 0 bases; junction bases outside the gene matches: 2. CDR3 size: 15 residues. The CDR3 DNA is TGTGCCAGTAGTGTAGCGGGAGCCTCCTACAATGAGCAGTTCTTC. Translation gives CASSVAGASYNEQFF. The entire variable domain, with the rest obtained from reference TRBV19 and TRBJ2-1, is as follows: DGGITQSPKYLFRKEGQNVTLSCEQNLNHDAMYWYRQDPGQGLRLIYYSQIVNDFQKGDIAEGYSVSREKKESFPLTVTSAQKNPTAFYLCASSVAGASYNEQFFGPGTRLTVL.

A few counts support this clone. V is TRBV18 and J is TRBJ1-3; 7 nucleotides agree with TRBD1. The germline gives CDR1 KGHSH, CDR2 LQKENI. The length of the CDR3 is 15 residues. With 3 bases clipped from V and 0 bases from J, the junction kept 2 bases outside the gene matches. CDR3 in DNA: TGTGCCAGCTCACCCTGGACAGGCTCTGGAAACACCATATATTTT. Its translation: CASSPWTGSGNTIYF. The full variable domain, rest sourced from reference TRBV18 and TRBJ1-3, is NAGVMQNPRHLVRRRGQEARLRCSPMKGHSHVYWYRQLPEEGLKFMVYLQKENIIDESGMPKERFSAEFPKEGPSILRIQQVVRGDSAAYFCASSPWTGSGNTIYFGEGSWLTVV.

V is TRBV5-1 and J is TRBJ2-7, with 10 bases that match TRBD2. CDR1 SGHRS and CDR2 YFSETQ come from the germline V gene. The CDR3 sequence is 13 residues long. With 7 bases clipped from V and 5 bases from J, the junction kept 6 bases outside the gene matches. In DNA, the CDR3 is TGCGCCAGCGGACTCGGACTAGCGGACGAGCAGTACTTC. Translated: CASGLGLADEQYF.